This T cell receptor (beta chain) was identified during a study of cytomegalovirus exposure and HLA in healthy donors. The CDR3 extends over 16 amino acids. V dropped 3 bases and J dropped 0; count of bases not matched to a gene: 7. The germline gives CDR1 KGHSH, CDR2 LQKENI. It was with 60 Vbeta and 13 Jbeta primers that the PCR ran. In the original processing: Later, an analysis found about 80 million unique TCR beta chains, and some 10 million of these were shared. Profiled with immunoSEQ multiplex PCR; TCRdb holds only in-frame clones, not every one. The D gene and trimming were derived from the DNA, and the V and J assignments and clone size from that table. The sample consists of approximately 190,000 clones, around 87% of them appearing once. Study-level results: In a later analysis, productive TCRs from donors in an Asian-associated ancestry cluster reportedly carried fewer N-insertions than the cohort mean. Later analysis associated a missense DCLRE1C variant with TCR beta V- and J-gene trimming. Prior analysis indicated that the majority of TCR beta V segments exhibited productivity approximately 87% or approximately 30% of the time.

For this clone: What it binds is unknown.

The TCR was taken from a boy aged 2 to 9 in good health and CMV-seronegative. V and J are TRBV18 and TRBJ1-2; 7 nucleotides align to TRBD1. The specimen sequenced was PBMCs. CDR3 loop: CASSPVSGTANYGYTF. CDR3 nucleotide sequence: TGTGCCAGCTCACCCGTCTCCGGGACAGCTAACTATGGCTACACCTTC.